This T cell receptor beta chain derives from a study of blood T cell repertoires in COVID-19. Overall study: Italy, Spain and the United States were the sources of the convalescent and acute COVID-19 samples. Nucleic acid was either cDNA or gDNA, and it came from T cells, B-cell-depleted T cells, or PBMCs.

Study processing details: Cell counts per sample came from amplifying reference gene primers. This table comes from immunoSEQ multiplex PCR, and its TCRdb copy is limited to in-frame clones, with some not included. Clone size and the V and J calls come from that table; the DNA yielded D and trimming. The sample has about 210,000 clones; over 75% are singletons. Germline V lookup: CDR1 LNHNV, CDR2 YYDKDF (reference sequence). V lost 3 bases, J lost 4 bases, and 8 bases stayed unmatched. The CDR3 covers 17 residues. Sequencing was carried out using peripheral blood. The receptor was isolated from a woman between 35 and 50 years old with acute or convalescent COVID-19. This sequence joins TRBV15 and TRBJ1-4; 10 nucleotides agree with TRBD1. CDR3 coding DNA: TGTGCCACCAGCAGGCAGACAGGGGGCGCGTTTAATGAAAAACTGTTTTTT. This translates into CATSRQTGGAFNEKLFF.